Reported below is one T cell receptor beta chain. The data originate from a study of blood T cell repertoires in COVID-19. Enrolled during active infection, Seattle patients were then followed longitudinally. This CDR3 is built from 14 residues. CDR1 is LNHDA and CDR2 is SQIVND in the germline V gene (reference sequence). V trimming: 5 bases; J trimming: 8 bases; junction bases outside the gene matches: 7. Sequencing used immunoSEQ multiplex PCR; TCRdb keeps in-frame clones, though not all of them. There are roughly 200,000 clones in the sample; 85% to 90% occur only once, and roughly a tenth lies in the top ten.

The sequenced material came from peripheral blood. The sequence came from a woman aged 45 to 65 with COVID-19, enrolled during active disease. V usage is TRBV19 and J usage is TRBJ2-4; 9 nucleotides line up with TRBD1. The CDR3 region is CASSWGTGMDIQYF. Here the CDR3 DNA reads TGTGCCAGTAGTTGGGGGACAGGGATGGACATTCAGTACTTC.